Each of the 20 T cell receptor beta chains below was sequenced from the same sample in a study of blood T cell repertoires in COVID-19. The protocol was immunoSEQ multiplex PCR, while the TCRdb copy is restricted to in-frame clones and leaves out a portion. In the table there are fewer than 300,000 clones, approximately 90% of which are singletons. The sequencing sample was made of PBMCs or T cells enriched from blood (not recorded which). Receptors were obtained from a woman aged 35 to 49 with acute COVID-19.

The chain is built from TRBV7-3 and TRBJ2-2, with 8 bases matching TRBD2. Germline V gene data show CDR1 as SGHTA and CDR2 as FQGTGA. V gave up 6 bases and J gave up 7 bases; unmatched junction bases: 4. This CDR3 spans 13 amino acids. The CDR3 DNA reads TGTGCCAGCAGTCAGAGCGGGGGCGGGGAGCTGTTTTTT. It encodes CASSQSGGGELFF.

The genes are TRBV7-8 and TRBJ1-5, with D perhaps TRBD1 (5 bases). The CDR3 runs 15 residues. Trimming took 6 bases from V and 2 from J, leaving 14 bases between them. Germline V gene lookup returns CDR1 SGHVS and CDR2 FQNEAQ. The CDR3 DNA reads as TGTGCCAGCAGTCCGGGAGTGGGGGGCAATCAGCCCCAGCATTTT. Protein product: CASSPGVGGNQPQHF.

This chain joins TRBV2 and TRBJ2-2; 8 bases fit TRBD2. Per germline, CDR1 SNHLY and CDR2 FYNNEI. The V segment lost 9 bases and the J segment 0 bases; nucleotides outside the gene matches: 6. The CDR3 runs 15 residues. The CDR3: CASTGTRPNTGELFF. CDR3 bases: TGTGCCAGTACCGGGACTAGGCCGAACACCGGGGAGCTGTTTTTT.

The CDR3 coding sequence is TGTGCTAGTGGTTTGGTATGGCCGGCAGGGGCGAGGGGTGGCTACACCTTC. Protein: CASGLVWPAGARGGYTF. The V and J genes are TRBV12-5 and TRBJ1-2; D may be TRBD1 (6 bases). CDR1 LGHNT and CDR2 FRNRAP come from the germline V gene. The length of the CDR3 is 17 residues. The V and J ends lost 0 bases and 7 bases respectively, with 21 bases between them.

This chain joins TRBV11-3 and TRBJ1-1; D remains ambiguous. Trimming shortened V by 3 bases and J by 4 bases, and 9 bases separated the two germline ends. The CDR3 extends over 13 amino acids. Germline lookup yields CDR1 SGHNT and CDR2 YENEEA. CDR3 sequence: CASSFTAPTEAFF. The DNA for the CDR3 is TGTGCCAGCAGCTTTACAGCCCCCACTGAAGCTTTCTTT.

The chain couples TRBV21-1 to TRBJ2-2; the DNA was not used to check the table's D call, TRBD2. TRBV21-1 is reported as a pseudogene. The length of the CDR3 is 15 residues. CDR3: CASSKAPPGTGELFF. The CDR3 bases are TGTGCCAGCAGCAAAGCCCCACCGGGGACCGGGGAGCTGTTTTTT.

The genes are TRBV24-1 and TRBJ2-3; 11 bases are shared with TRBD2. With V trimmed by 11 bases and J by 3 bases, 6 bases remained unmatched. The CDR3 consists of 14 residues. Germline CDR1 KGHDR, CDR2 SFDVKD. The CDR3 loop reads CAIFLAGGTDTQYF. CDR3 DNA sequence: TGTGCCATCTTTCTAGCGGGAGGTACAGATACGCAGTATTTT.

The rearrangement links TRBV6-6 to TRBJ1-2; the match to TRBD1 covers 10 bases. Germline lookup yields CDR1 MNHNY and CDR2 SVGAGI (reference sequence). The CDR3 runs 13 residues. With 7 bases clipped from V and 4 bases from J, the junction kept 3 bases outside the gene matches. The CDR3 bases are TGTGCCAGCACTCGGACAGGGGGCTATGGCTACACCTTC. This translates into CASTRTGGYGYTF.

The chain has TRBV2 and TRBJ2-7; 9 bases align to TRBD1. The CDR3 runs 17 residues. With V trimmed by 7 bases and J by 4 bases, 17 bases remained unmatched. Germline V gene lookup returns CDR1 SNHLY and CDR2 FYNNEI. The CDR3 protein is CASTPGQGKFADYEQYF. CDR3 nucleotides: TGTGCCAGCACGCCGGGACAGGGAAAGTTCGCGGATTACGAGCAGTACTTC.

This CDR3 is CASSPTQGATDTQYF. The CDR3 bases are TGTGCCAGCAGCCCAACCCAGGGGGCAACAGATACGCAGTATTTT. The chain links TRBV7-2 to TRBJ2-3, with 8 bases matching TRBD1. V trimming: 5 bases; J trimming: 3 bases; junction bases outside the gene matches: 7. The CDR3 loop spans 15 amino acids. Germline V CDR1 and CDR2: SGHTA, FQGNSA.

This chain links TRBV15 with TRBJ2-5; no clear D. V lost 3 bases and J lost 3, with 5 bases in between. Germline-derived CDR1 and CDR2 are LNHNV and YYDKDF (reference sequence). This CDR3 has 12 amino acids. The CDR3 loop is CATSRSEETQYF. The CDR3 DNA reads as TGTGCCACCAGCAGGAGCGAAGAGACCCAGTACTTC.

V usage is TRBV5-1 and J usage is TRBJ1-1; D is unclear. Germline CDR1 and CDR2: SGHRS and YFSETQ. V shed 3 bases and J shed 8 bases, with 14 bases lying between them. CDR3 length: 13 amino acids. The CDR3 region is CASSYSGEQEAFF. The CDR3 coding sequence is TGCGCCAGCAGCTATTCCGGGGAACAGGAAGCTTTCTTT.

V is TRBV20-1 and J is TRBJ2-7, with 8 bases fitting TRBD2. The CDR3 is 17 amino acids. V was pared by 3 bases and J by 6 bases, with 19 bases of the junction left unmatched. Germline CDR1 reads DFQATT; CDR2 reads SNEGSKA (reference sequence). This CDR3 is CSASLRRLATPVGEQYF. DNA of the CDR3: TGCAGTGCTAGTCTCCGCCGACTAGCGACCCCGGTCGGCGAGCAGTACTTC.

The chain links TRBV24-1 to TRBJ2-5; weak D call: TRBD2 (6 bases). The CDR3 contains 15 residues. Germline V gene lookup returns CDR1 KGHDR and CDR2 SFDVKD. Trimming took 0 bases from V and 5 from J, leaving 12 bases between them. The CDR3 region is CATSDLHAGGETQYF. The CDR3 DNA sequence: TGTGCCACCAGTGATTTGCACGCAGGAGGGGAGACCCAGTACTTC.

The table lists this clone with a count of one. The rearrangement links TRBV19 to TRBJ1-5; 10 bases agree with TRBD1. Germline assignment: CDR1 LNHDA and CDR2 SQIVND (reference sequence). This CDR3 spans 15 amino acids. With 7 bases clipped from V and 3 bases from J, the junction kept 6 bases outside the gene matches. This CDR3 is CASTWGQGINQPQHF. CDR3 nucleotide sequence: TGTGCCAGTACTTGGGGACAGGGGATCAATCAGCCCCAGCATTTT.

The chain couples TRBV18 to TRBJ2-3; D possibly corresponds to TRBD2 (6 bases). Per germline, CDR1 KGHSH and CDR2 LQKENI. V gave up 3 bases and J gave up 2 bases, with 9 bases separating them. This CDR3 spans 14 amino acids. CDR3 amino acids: CASSPGLATDTQYF. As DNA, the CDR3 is TGTGCCAGCTCACCGGGACTGGCCACAGATACGCAGTATTTT. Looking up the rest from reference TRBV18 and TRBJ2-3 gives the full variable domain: NAGVMQNPRHLVRRRGQEARLRCSPMKGHSHVYWYRQLPEEGLKFMVYLQKENIIDESGMPKERFSAEFPKEGPSILRIQQVVRGDSAAYFCASSPGLATDTQYFGPGTRLTVL.

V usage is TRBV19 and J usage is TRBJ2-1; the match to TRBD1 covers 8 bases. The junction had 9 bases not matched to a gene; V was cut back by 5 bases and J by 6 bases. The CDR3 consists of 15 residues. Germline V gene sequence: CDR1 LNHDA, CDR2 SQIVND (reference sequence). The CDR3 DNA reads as TGTGCCAGTAGTTTTCGGACAGGGTCCATCAATGAGCAGTTCTTC. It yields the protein CASSFRTGSINEQFF.

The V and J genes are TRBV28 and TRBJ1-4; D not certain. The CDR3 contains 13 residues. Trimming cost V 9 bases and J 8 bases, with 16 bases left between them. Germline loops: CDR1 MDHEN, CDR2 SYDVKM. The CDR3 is CASQTKSREKLFF. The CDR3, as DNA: TGTGCCAGTCAGACTAAGAGTAGGGAAAAACTGTTTTTT.

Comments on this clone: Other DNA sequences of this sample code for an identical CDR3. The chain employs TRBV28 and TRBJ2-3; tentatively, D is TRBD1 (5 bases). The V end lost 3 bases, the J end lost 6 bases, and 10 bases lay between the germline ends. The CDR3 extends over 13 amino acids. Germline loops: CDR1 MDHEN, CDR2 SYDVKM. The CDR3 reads CASSFRVPDTQYF. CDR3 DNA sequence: TGTGCCAGCAGTTTCAGGGTCCCTGATACGCAGTATTTT.

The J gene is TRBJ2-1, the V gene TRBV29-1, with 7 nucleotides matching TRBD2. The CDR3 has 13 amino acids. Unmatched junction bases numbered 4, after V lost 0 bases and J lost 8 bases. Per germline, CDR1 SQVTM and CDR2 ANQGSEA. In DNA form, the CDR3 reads TGCAGCGTTGAAGACGGGAGGCTTTATGAGCAGTTCTTC. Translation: CSVEDGRLYEQFF.